What follows describes a single T cell receptor beta chain. Its antigen is not known. These data come from a study of T cells expressing NK-cell markers. In the study overall: Sorted CD3+CD56+NKG2C+, CD3+CD56+NKG2C- and CD3+CD56-NKG2C+ T cells supplied TCR beta repertoires.

Study observations and caveats: Of the CD8+ T cell pool in 5 to 7 donors, roughly 1.0-8% was accounted for by dominant NKG2C+ clonotypes. In a handful of donors, dominant clonotypes made up about 28.3-65% of CD3+CD56-NKG2C+ cells.

Scientists made TCR beta cDNA using 5'RACE template switching with UMIs. TCRdb reworked the 5' RACE reads into one entry per CDR3 protein, no DNA. Reported are over 120,000 distinct CDR3 sequences; the ten largest clones contain around 12%. Material: blood T cells: a sorted CD56 or NKG2C T cell subset, CD4+ or CD8+ T cells, or bulk PBMC T cells (not recorded which). This clonotype was sampled from a man younger than 35 in good health.

CDR3 sequence: CASSWTSGTDTQYF. The genes are TRBV11-2 and TRBJ2-3; TCRdb's assignment of TRBD2 cannot be checked, as there is no DNA. CDR1 and CDR2 from the germline V gene are SGHAT and FQNNGV. The CDR3 sequence is 14 residues long.